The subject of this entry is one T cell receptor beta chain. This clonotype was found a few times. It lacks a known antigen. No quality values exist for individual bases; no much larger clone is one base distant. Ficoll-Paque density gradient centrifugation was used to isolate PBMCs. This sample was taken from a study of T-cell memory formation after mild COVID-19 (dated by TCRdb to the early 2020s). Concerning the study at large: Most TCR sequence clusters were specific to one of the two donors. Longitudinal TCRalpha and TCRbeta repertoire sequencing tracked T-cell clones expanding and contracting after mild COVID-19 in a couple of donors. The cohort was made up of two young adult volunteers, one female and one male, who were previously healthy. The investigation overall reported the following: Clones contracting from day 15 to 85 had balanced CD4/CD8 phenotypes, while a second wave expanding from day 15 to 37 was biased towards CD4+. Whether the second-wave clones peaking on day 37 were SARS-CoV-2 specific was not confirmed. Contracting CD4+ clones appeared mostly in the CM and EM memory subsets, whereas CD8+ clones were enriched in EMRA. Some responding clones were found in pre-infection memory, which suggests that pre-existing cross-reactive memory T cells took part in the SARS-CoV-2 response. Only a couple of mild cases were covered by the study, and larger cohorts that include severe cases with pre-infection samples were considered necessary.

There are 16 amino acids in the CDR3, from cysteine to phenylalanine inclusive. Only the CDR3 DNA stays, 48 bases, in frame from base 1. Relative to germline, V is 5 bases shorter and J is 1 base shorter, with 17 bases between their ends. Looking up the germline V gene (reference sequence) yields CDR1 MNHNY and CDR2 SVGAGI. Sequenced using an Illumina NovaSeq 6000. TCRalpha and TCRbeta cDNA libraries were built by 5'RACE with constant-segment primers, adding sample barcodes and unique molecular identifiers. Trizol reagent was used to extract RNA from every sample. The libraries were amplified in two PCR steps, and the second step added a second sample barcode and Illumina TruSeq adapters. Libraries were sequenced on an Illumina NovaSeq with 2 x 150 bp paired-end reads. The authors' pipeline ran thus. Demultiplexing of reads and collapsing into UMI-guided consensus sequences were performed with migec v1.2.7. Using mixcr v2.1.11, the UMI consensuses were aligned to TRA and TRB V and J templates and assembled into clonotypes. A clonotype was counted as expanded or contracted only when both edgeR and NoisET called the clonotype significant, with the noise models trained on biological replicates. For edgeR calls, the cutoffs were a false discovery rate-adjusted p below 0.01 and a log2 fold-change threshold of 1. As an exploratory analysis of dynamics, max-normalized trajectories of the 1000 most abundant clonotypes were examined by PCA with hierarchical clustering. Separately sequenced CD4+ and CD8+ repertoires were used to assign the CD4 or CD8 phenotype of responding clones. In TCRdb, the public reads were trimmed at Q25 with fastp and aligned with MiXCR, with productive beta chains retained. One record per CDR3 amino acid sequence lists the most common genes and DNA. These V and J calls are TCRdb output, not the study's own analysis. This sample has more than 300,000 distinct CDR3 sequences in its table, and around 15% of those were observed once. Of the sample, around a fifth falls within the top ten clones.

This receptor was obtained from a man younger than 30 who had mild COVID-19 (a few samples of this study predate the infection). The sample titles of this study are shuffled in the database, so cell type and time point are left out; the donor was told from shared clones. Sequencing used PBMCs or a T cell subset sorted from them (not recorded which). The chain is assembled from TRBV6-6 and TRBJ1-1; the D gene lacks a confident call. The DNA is TGTGCCAGCAGTACCCCTAGCTGGGCGGCGAACACTGAAGCTTTCTTT. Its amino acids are CASSTPSWAANTEAFF.